The 30 T cell receptor beta chains presented below share a single source sample, sequenced in a study of shared clonotypes between healthy human individuals. Sequencing was performed with immunoSEQ multiplex PCR; in TCRdb, only in-frame clones are kept and a portion is missing. The profile shows around 600,000 clones, about 96% of them singletons. The specimen was naive CD4+ T cells sorted from blood. Subset specified: CD45RA+ positively selected. These receptors came from a woman aged 30 to 39 in good health.

V and J are TRBV28 and TRBJ2-7; TRBD2 is a possible D gene (6 bases). Between the trimmed V and J ends, which lost 6 bases and 4 bases, there was a span of 22 bases. Germline V gene sequence: CDR1 MDHEN, CDR2 SYDVKM. The CDR3 consists of 16 residues. CDR3 sequence reads: CASSPGFSGTGYEQYF. CDR3 sequence (DNA): TGTGCCAGCAGCCCCGGTTTTAGCGGCACCGGGTACGAGCAGTACTTC.

The chain couples TRBV5-1 to TRBJ2-1, with 9 nucleotides matching TRBD1. V gave up 3 bases and J gave up 6 bases; unmatched junction bases: 1. The CDR3 sequence is 13 residues long. Looked up from germline, CDR1 is SGHRS and CDR2 is YFSETQ. The CDR3 nucleotides read TGCGCCAGCAGCTGGACAGGGGCCAATGAGCAGTTCTTC. Its translation is CASSWTGANEQFF.

The chain carries TRBV10-2 and TRBJ2-1; D call uncertain. The CDR3 has 11 amino acids. V lost 6 bases and J lost 2, with 2 bases in between. Germline assignment: CDR1 WSHSY and CDR2 SAAADI. Here the CDR3 DNA reads TGCGCCAGCAGAACCTACAATGAGCAGTTCTTC. It translates to CASRTYNEQFF.

This sequence joins TRBV10-3 and TRBJ2-3, with 9 bases that match TRBD2. Germline V CDR1 and CDR2: ENHRY, SYGVKD. This CDR3 has 18 amino acids. V lost 0 bases and J lost 4; bases outside the gene matches: 11. The CDR3 DNA is TGTGCCATCAGTGAGTCAACTAGCGGGTGGGCGATCTCAGATACGCAGTATTTT. Translating it yields CAISESTSGWAISDTQYF.

CDR3 sequence (DNA): TGCAGCGCCGCGCTGACTAGCGGGACCTACGAGCAGTACTTC. It yields the protein CSAALTSGTYEQYF. The rearrangement links TRBV29-1 to TRBJ2-7; 11 nucleotides align to TRBD2. The CDR3 length is 14 residues. Per the germline V gene, CDR1 is SQVTM and CDR2 is ANQGSEA. V was clipped by 7 bases and J by 2 bases; unmatched bases: 7.

The chain employs TRBV7-7 and TRBJ1-1, with TRBD1 matching 9 bases. V shed 8 bases, J shed 5 bases, and the junction held 12 bases outside the gene matches. Germline CDR1 and CDR2: SSHAT and FNYEAQ (reference sequence). The length of the CDR3 is 15 residues. The CDR3 protein is CASRSPGTGYTEAFF. DNA for the CDR3: TGTGCCAGCCGATCGCCCGGGACAGGGTATACTGAAGCTTTCTTT.

J is TRBJ1-2 and V is TRBV28, with 8 bases lining up with TRBD1. This CDR3 has 13 residues. The junction had 8 bases not matched to a gene; V was cut back by 5 bases and J by 9 bases. In germline, CDR1 is MDHEN, CDR2 SYDVKM. CDR3 loop: CASSPRTGISYTF. The CDR3 coding sequence is TGTGCCAGCAGTCCCAGGACAGGGATTAGCTACACCTTC.

The chain is built from TRBV5-4 and TRBJ2-7, with 8 bases matching TRBD1. This CDR3 is built from 15 residues. Germline V gives CDR1 SGHNT, CDR2 YYREEE (reference sequence). V dropped 0 bases and J dropped 4; count of bases not matched to a gene: 6. The CDR3 DNA reads as TGTGCCAGCAGCTTGGGAGCAGGGGGCTTATACGAGCAGTACTTC. Residues: CASSLGAGGLYEQYF.

The chain recombines TRBV4-1 with TRBJ2-2; tentative D call: TRBD2 (6 bases). V was pared by 0 bases and J by 4 bases, with 21 bases between. The V gene's germline CDR1 is MGHRA and CDR2 YSYEKL. The CDR3 spans 19 residues. DNA for the CDR3: TGCGCCAGCAGCCAAGACCCAACTCTCGGGAGACGGGGCACCGGGGAGCTGTTTTTT. Amino acids: CASSQDPTLGRRGTGELFF.

This rearrangement joins TRBV19 to TRBJ2-5; D unclear. Germline lookup yields CDR1 LNHDA and CDR2 SQIVND (reference sequence). The V gene lost 6 bases and the J gene lost 5 bases, with 13 bases spanning the gap. This CDR3 spans 13 amino acids. The CDR3 sequence: CASSLGIVETQYF. The CDR3 DNA is TGTGCCAGTAGCCTGGGTATAGTGGAGACCCAGTACTTC. The full variable domain, in which reference TRBV19 and TRBJ2-5 provide the parts outside the CDR3, is DGGITQSPKYLFRKEGQNVTLSCEQNLNHDAMYWYRQDPGQGLRLIYYSQIVNDFQKGDIAEGYSVSREKKESFPLTVTSAQKNPTAFYLCASSLGIVETQYFGPGTRLLVL.

The rearrangement uses TRBV19 and TRBJ2-7, with D maybe TRBD2 (6 bases). The CDR3 is 14 residues long. Trimming left V 4 bases short and J 5 bases short, with 15 bases between. The germline V gene encodes CDR1 LNHDA and CDR2 SQIVND (reference sequence). The CDR3: CASSTGTSYNEQYF. The CDR3 bases are TGTGCCAGTAGTACCGGGACTTCCTACAACGAGCAGTACTTC.

This chain uses TRBV27 with TRBJ2-1; 7 positions match TRBD2. Trimming removed 5 bases from V and 3 bases from J; junction bases left unmatched: 10. This CDR3 has 16 amino acids. Germline V gives CDR1 MNHEY, CDR2 SMNVEV (reference sequence). CDR3 DNA: TGTGCCAGCAGTCCACCCACTAGCGCCAACTACAATGAGCAGTTCTTC. Translation: CASSPPTSANYNEQFF.

This rearrangement joins TRBV11-3 to TRBJ1-1; D unresolved. Germline values: CDR1 SGHNT, CDR2 YENEEA. This CDR3 is 13 amino acids long. Trimming pared 4 bases from V and 1 base from J, leaving 7 bases between. CDR3 sequence: CASSYQQNTEAFF. CDR3 in DNA: TGTGCCAGCAGCTATCAACAGAACACTGAAGCTTTCTTT.

The chain combines TRBV19 with TRBJ1-2; 7 nucleotides line up with TRBD1. This CDR3 spans 16 amino acids. Germline loops: CDR1 LNHDA, CDR2 SQIVND (reference sequence). V shed 3 bases and J 4 bases; nucleotides not matched to a gene: 11. The CDR3 region has the DNA TGTGCCAGTAGTATTGGAGGGGGCTCAGAACTCTATGGCTACACCTTC. Translating gives CASSIGGGSELYGYTF. The full variable domain, in which reference TRBV19 and TRBJ1-2 provide the parts outside the CDR3, is DGGITQSPKYLFRKEGQNVTLSCEQNLNHDAMYWYRQDPGQGLRLIYYSQIVNDFQKGDIAEGYSVSREKKESFPLTVTSAQKNPTAFYLCASSIGGGSELYGYTFGSGTRLTVV.

The V and J genes are TRBV2 and TRBJ2-2; no firm D call. V was cut by 5 bases and J by 9 bases, with 7 bases left in between. Germline CDR1 reads SNHLY; CDR2 reads FYNNEI. The CDR3 contains 11 residues. This chain's CDR3 is CASSPRRELFF. CDR3 DNA: TGTGCCAGCAGTCCCCGGAGGGAGCTGTTTTTT.

The V call is TRBV5-1, the J call TRBJ2-7, with D hard to call. Per germline, CDR1 SGHRS and CDR2 YFSETQ. The CDR3 extends over 16 amino acids. V was pared by 6 bases and J by 0 bases, with 19 bases between. The chain's CDR3 is CASTLGKQSLSYEQYF. The DNA for the CDR3 is TGCGCCAGCACCCTTGGTAAACAGAGCCTCTCCTACGAGCAGTACTTC.

The chain carries TRBV7-6 and TRBJ2-7; D uncertain. The CDR3 is 13 amino acids. Looked up from germline, CDR1 is SGHVS and CDR2 is FNYEAQ. Trimming removed 1 base from V and 2 bases from J, with 6 bases in between. The CDR3 loop reads CASSLEGPYEQYF. The CDR3 DNA is TGTGCCAGCAGCTTAGAGGGCCCCTACGAGCAGTACTTC.

The chain has TRBV27 and TRBJ1-5; D unclear. Germline V gene sequence: CDR1 MNHEY, CDR2 SMNVEV (reference sequence). There are 14 residues in the CDR3. V lost 7 bases and J 2 bases, leaving 12 bases between the germline ends. The CDR3, as DNA: TGTGCCAGCACCGAAGCTGGGGGCAATCAGCCCCAGCATTTT. Translation: CASTEAGGNQPQHF.

The chain employs TRBV25-1 and TRBJ2-4, with TRBD2 matching over 15 bases. Germline assignment: CDR1 MGHDK and CDR2 SYGVNS. The CDR3 has 17 amino acids. V trimming: 0 bases; J trimming: 6 bases; junction bases outside the gene matches: 3. CDR3 bases: TGTGCCAGCAGTGAATATGCGGGACTAGCGGGAGGAAACATTCAGTACTTC. Translated: CASSEYAGLAGGNIQYF.

The chain combines TRBV15 with TRBJ1-5; D perhaps matches TRBD1 (5 bases). The CDR3 runs 15 residues. The V and J ends lost 2 bases and 6 bases respectively, with 14 bases between them. CDR1 and CDR2 from the germline V gene are LNHNV and YYDKDF (reference sequence). For the CDR3, the DNA is TGTGCCACCAGCAGAACACAGGATTCTGGTCAGCCCCAGCATTTT. Protein sequence: CATSRTQDSGQPQHF.

This sequence joins TRBV27 and TRBJ2-7, with D maybe TRBD2 (6 bases). V lost 6 bases and J lost 3, with 15 bases in between. The CDR3 is made up of 14 amino acids. Germline loops: CDR1 MNHEY, CDR2 SMNVEV (reference sequence). CDR3 sequence reads: CASRRRGGLYEQYF. The CDR3 bases are TGTGCCAGCAGGAGGAGGGGAGGCCTCTACGAGCAGTACTTC.

The genes are TRBV15 and TRBJ2-7, with TRBD1 identical over 7 bases. This CDR3 is 12 amino acids long. Germline CDR1 is LNHNV and CDR2 is YYDKDF (reference sequence). The trim removed 8 bases at V and 0 bases at J, leaving 1 base unmatched. The CDR3 sequence is CATQGDSYEQYF. The CDR3 DNA sequence: TGTGCCACCCAGGGGGACTCCTACGAGCAGTACTTC.

This clone was counted a single time. The chain joins TRBV5-1 to TRBJ2-1; 14 bases are shared with TRBD2. Germline values: CDR1 SGHRS, CDR2 YFSETQ. This CDR3 is 14 amino acids long. With 5 bases clipped from V and 8 bases from J, the junction kept 3 bases outside the gene matches. This chain's CDR3 is CASRGLAGVYEQFF. CDR3 nucleotide sequence: TGCGCCAGCAGGGGACTAGCGGGAGTTTATGAGCAGTTCTTC.

V gene TRBV7-9 combines with J gene TRBJ2-1; either TRBD1 or TRBD2 may fit D (5 bases each). The V end was cut by 7 bases, the J end by 0 bases, with 22 bases between. CDR1 is SEHNR, CDR2 FQNEAQ, per germline (reference sequence). The CDR3 is made up of 18 amino acids. This CDR3 reads CASTRWGNSNASYNEQFF. The CDR3 DNA reads as TGTGCCAGCACCCGGTGGGGGAATAGCAATGCCTCCTACAATGAGCAGTTCTTC.

The J gene is TRBJ2-7, the V gene TRBV15; D not resolved. The germline V and J ends were trimmed by 1 base and 1 base, with 5 bases remaining between them. CDR3 length: 13 amino acids. Germline CDR1 is LNHNV and CDR2 is YYDKDF (reference sequence). The CDR3 DNA reads TGTGCCACCAGCAGAGTACCTTCCTACGAGCAGTACTTC. Translation: CATSRVPSYEQYF. The full variable domain, with the rest looked up from reference TRBV15 and TRBJ2-7, is DAMVIQNPRYQVTQFGKPVTLSCSQTLNHNVMYWYQQKSSQAPKLLFHYYDKDFNNEADTPDNFQSRRPNTSFCFLDIRSPGLGDTAMYLCATSRVPSYEQYFGPGTRLTVT.

The chain is built from TRBV7-9 and TRBJ2-1; a weak D match, TRBD2 (6 bases). V lost 5 bases, J lost 4 bases, and 12 bases lay in between. The germline CDR1 and CDR2 sequences are SEHNR and FQNEAQ (reference sequence). The CDR3 length is 14 residues. CDR3 DNA sequence: TGTGCCAGCAGCCCCGGGGGAAGTTACAATGAGCAGTTCTTC. This encodes CASSPGGSYNEQFF.

The chain uses TRBV5-5 and TRBJ1-1; D is uncertain. The germline CDR1 and CDR2 sequences are SGHKS and YYEKEE (reference sequence). This CDR3 contains 15 residues. Trimming took off 0 bases at V and 3 bases at J, with 12 bases between the two ends. The CDR3 sequence: CASSLVAVDHTEAFF. In nucleotides, the CDR3 is TGTGCCAGCAGCTTGGTAGCTGTGGACCACACTGAAGCTTTCTTT.

This sequence joins TRBV11-2 and TRBJ2-5, with D unclear. V dropped 1 base and J dropped 3 bases, with 15 bases sitting between them. The CDR3 extends over 16 amino acids. The germline V gene has CDR1 SGHAT and CDR2 FQNNGV. CDR3 amino acids: CASSLVGLVGKETQYF. CDR3 sequence (DNA): TGTGCCAGCAGCTTAGTTGGGCTAGTGGGTAAAGAGACCCAGTACTTC.

The chain is built from TRBV30 and TRBJ1-6; D gene uncertain. Germline-derived CDR1 and CDR2 are GTSNPN and SVGIG (reference sequence). The CDR3 has 12 residues. Trimming pared 7 bases from V and 7 bases from J, leaving 11 bases between. The CDR3 DNA is TGTGCCTTCAGGAGGGCCAATTCACCCCTCCACTTT. Protein product: CAFRRANSPLHF.

This clone was detected once. The gene calls are TRBV6-6 and TRBJ2-5, with 7 bases identical to TRBD2. The DNA matches TRBJ2-7 better at its end, which makes the J call doubtful. Looked up from germline, CDR1 is MNHNY and CDR2 is SVGAGI (reference sequence). The CDR3 contains 15 residues. The CDR3 nucleotides are TGTGCCAGCAGTTACGGGAGGGGCTCGGACTACGAGCAGTACTTC. Its translation: CASSYGRGSDYEQYF.